This TCR beta chain is drawn from a study of blood T cell repertoires in COVID-19. Those who participated ranged in age from roughly 18 to 95 years and resided in around 22 US areas. Germline CDR1 is SNHLY and CDR2 is FYNNEI. After removal of 8 bases from V and 6 bases from J, the junction contained 8 bases not matched to a gene. This CDR3 contains 14 residues. As originally analysed: Amplifying reference gene primers gave estimates of nucleated cell counts. Method: immunoSEQ multiplex PCR; TCRdb's copy keeps in-frame clones and lacks some. V and J calls and clone size are copied from that table; D and trimming were computed from the DNA. In the table there are about 140,000 clones, nearly 80% of which are singletons.

V gene TRBV2 combines with J gene TRBJ1-5, with 9 bases that match TRBD1. Sequencing was done on a sample of PBMCs or T cells enriched from blood (not recorded which). The clonotype originates from a woman in her 50s who had recovered from COVID-19. The CDR3 DNA reads TGTGCCAGCTGCCGGGACAGGGACGTTCAGCCCCAGCATTTT. It yields the protein CASCRDRDVQPQHF.